This entry is about one T cell receptor (beta chain). This specimen belongs to a study of blood T cell repertoires in COVID-19. Study overall: The samples span acute and convalescent COVID-19 from the United States, Italy and Spain.

As originally analysed: Estimation of nucleated cell counts was performed using reference gene primer amplification. The assay was immunoSEQ multiplex PCR, and TCRdb's table has in-frame clones only and misses some. That table supplies the V and J calls and clone size; D and trimming were determined from the DNA. The data contain fewer than 150,000 clones, roughly 88% of them singletons. The CDR3 is made up of 16 amino acids. The junction had 9 bases not matched to a gene; V was cut back by 5 bases and J by 2 bases. Per germline, CDR1 SGHVS and CDR2 FQNEAQ. The sequencing input was peripheral blood. This TCR was sampled from a human donor in a cohort sampled during active COVID-19. The chain employs TRBV7-8 and TRBJ2-1, with 7 bases fitting TRBD1. The CDR3 sequence is CASSPHRDRAYNEQFF. DNA of the CDR3: TGTGCCAGCAGCCCCCACCGGGACAGAGCCTACAATGAGCAGTTCTTC.